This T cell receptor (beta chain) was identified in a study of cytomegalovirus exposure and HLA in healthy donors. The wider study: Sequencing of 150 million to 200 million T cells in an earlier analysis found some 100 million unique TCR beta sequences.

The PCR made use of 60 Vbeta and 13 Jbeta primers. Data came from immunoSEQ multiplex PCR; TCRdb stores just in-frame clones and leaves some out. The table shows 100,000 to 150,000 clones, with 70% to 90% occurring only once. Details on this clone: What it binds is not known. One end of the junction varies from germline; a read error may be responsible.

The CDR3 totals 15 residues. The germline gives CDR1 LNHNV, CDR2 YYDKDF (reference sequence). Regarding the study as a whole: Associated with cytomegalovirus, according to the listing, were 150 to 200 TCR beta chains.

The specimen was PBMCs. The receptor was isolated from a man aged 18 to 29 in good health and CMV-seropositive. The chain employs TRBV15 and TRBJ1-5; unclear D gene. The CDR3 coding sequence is TGTGCCACCAGCGGAGATCCAGGCGGGAATCAGCCCCAGCATTTT. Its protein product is CATSGDPGGNQPQHF.